This T cell receptor (beta chain) was captured in a study of blood T cell repertoires in COVID-19 (dated by TCRdb to the early 2020s). For the wider study: The collaborator samples originated in the United States, Italy and Spain and spanned the acute and convalescent phases of COVID-19. The prospective study material was composed of cDNA or gDNA derived from T cells, B-cell-depleted T cells, or PBMCs. Deeply sampled blood TCRbeta repertoires from subjects exposed to, actively infected with, or recovered from COVID-19 were included in the dataset. The repertoires were made available in a free public database intended to serve as a resource for research on the immune response to SARS-CoV-2. Samples came from the ongoing ImmuneRACE study (first 160 participants) plus 1,254 subjects from 6 global collaborators. The sample metadata nearly always contained a de-identified subject ID, COVID-19 status, age in years and sex. HLA class I and class II types, where available, came from metadata supplied by the sample provider rather than from assay-based typing.

In the case of this clone: The antigen it recognizes is unknown. Base qualities are not at hand, and no much larger clone is one base apart.

Enrolling through a virtual design, the prospective study's participants ranged in age from roughly 18 to 89 years and lived across 20 to 25 United States geographic areas. To assign participants to cohorts, the prospective study relied on clinical history that participants themselves reported in a screening survey and a study questionnaire. A participant counted as exposed if, within 2 weeks of entering the study, that participant had been in contact with someone who had a PCR-confirmed or clinician-diagnosed COVID-19 case. Mobile phlebotomists in the prospective study collected whole blood, serum and a nasopharyngeal or oropharyngeal swab from every participant. Prospective study participants could optionally give additional blood draws and questionnaires over an approximately two-month period. Prospective study blood samples were shipped either frozen or at room temperature before DNA extraction.

TCRbeta CDR3 regions were amplified from genomic DNA using the immunoSEQ Assay, a bias-controlled multiplex PCR. The original methods were these. Within the assay, amplification of reference gene primers was used to estimate how many nucleated cells each sample contained. To quantify the absolute abundance of each unique TCRbeta CDR3 rearrangement, sequence reads were collapsed and filtered. Productive Simpson clonality was computed per sample as the square root of Simpson's diversity index over productive rearrangements. TCRdb carries this immuneACCESS record with in-frame sequences only. Its versions omit some clonotypes, under half of them owing to an unresolved V gene in the studies checked, with the rest unexplained. That table is the source of V, J and clone size, and D and trimming were worked out from the DNA. The sample records a few hundred thousand clones, roughly 80% of which are singletons. The top ten hold roughly 4.7% of the sample.

General conclusions and limits of the study: The amount of clinical and demographic metadata varied by source and participant and was provided uncurated.

Its CDR3 holds 15 amino acids, cysteine through phenylalanine. The CDR3 DNA has 45 bases and is translated from base 1. Via the germline V gene, CDR1 is KGHSH and CDR2 LQKENI. V is reduced by 5 bases and J by 5 bases, leaving a spacing of 16 bases between them. Sequences were obtained from PBMCs or T cells enriched from blood (not recorded which). Recombination connected TRBV18 to TRBJ2-1; the D segment cannot be called with confidence. This TCR was sampled from a man aged 40-49 years who had been exposed to COVID-19. CDR3 protein: CASSGRVASDNEQFF. Read as DNA, the sequence is TGTGCCAGCTCAGGTCGGGTAGCTTCAGACAATGAGCAGTTCTTC.